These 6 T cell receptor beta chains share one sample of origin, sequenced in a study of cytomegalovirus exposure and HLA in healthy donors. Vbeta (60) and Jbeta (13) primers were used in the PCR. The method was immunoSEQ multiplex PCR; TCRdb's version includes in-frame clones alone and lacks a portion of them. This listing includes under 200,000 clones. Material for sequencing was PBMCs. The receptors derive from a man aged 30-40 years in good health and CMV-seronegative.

CDR3 residues: CASSFTGRTEAFF. CDR3 bases: TGCGCCAGCAGCTTTACAGGGAGAACTGAAGCTTTCTTT. This rearrangement joins TRBV5-1 to TRBJ1-1, with a weak D call TRBD1 (6 bases). V gave up 2 bases and J gave up 5 bases, with 10 bases separating them. This CDR3 spans 13 amino acids. Germline values: CDR1 SGHRS, CDR2 YFSETQ.

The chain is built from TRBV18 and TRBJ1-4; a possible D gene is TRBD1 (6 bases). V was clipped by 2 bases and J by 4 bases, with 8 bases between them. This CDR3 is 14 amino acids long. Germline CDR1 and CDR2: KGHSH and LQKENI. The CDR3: CASSPGGLNEKLFF. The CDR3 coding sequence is TGTGCCAGCTCACCAGGGGGCCTTAATGAAAAACTGTTTTTT.

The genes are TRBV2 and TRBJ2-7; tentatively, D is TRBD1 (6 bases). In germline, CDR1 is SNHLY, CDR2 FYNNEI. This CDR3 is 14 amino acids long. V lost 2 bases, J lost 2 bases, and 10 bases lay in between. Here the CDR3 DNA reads TGTGCCAGCAGTGAATGGACAGATCCCTACGAGCAGTACTTC. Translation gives CASSEWTDPYEQYF.

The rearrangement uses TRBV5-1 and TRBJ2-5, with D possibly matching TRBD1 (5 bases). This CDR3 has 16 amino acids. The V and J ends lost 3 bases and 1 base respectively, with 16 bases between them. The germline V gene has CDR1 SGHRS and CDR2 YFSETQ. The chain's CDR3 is CASSSNPQGGQETQYF. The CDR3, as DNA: TGCGCCAGCAGCTCCAACCCCCAGGGTGGCCAAGAGACCCAGTACTTC.

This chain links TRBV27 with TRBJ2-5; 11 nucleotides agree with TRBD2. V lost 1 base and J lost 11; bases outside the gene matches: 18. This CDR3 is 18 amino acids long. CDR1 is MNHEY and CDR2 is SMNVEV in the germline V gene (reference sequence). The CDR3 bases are TGTGCCAGCAGTTTATGGCCCACTACTAGCGGGAGTGGCGGGGAGCAGTACTTC. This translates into CASSLWPTTSGSGGEQYF.

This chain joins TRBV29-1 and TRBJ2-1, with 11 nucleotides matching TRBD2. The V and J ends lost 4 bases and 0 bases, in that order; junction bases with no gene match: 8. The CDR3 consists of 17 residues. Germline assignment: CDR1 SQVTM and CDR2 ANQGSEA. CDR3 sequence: CSVGLTSGVSSYNEQFF. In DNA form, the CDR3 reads TGCAGCGTTGGCCTGACTAGCGGGGTAAGCTCCTACAATGAGCAGTTCTTC.